The 5 T cell receptor beta chains in this list originate from one sample, sequenced in a study of cytomegalovirus exposure and HLA in healthy donors. The study ran its PCR with 60 Vbeta and 13 Jbeta primers. TCRdb's table, derived via immunoSEQ multiplex PCR, lists solely in-frame clones and lacks some. The data show 200,000 or so clones, and the top ten clones hold 0.74%. Sequencing input: PBMCs. The receptors here all came from a boy aged 5 to 17 in good health and CMV-seronegative.

This chain uses TRBV15 with TRBJ1-1; TRBD1 aligns across 9 bases. The CDR3 is made up of 19 amino acids. Trimming cost V 0 bases and J 7 bases; bases outside gene matches: 18. CDR1 and CDR2 (germline): LNHNV, YYDKDF (reference sequence). The CDR3 bases are TGTGCCACCAGCAGAGAGGAGACAGGGGGAGATATGGGCAGATTTGAAGCTTTCTTT. Translated: CATSREETGGDMGRFEAFF. Full variable domain (remainder filled in from reference TRBV15 and TRBJ1-1): DAMVIQNPRYQVTQFGKPVTLSCSQTLNHNVMYWYQQKSSQAPKLLFHYYDKDFNNEADTPDNFQSRRPNTSFCFLDIRSPGLGDTAMYLCATSREETGGDMGRFEAFFGQGTRLTVV.

The rearrangement uses TRBV12-5 and TRBJ1-3; D uncertain. CDR1 LGHNT and CDR2 FRNRAP come from the germline V gene. The CDR3 is made up of 12 amino acids. Trimming pared 1 base from V and 14 bases from J, leaving 12 bases between. CDR3 DNA sequence: TGTGCTAGTGGTTTGGGCCTAGAAGTCTTATATTTT. This sequence encodes CASGLGLEVLYF. Based on the CDR3 plus reference TRBV12-5 and TRBJ1-3, the full variable domain is DARVTQTPRHKVTEMGQEVTMRCQPILGHNTVFWYRQTMMQGLELLAYFRNRAPLDDSGMPKDRFSAEMPDATLATLKIQPSEPRDSAVYFCASGLGLEVLYFGEGSWLTVV.

The V gene is TRBV4-1, the J gene TRBJ1-2; TRBD1 agrees at 9 bases. The CDR3 is 17 residues long. The junction had 8 bases not matched to a gene; V was cut back by 1 base and J by 2 bases. Germline values: CDR1 MGHRA, CDR2 YSYEKL. DNA for the CDR3: TGCGCCAGCAGCCAAGGATCTACAGGGGGCCAAAACTATGGCTACACCTTC. Translated: CASSQGSTGGQNYGYTF.

J is TRBJ2-5 and V is TRBV5-5, with 10 bases lining up with TRBD1. Matching the DNA end better, TRBJ2-7 makes the J call doubtful. CDR1 and CDR2 from the germline V gene are SGHKS and YYEKEE (reference sequence). The CDR3 is 15 residues long. This CDR3 reads CASSAWTGGNYEQYF. CDR3 bases: TGTGCCAGCAGCGCTTGGACAGGGGGGAACTACGAGCAGTACTTC.

This chain uses TRBV4-1 with TRBJ2-1, with TRBD2 matching 10 bases. The ends lost 8 bases at V and 2 bases at J; junction bases unmatched: 3. The V gene's germline CDR1 is MGHRA and CDR2 YSYEKL. This CDR3 region has 14 residues. The CDR3 spells CASQSGGAYNEQFF. CDR3 nucleotides: TGCGCCAGCCAGAGCGGGGGGGCCTACAATGAGCAGTTCTTC.